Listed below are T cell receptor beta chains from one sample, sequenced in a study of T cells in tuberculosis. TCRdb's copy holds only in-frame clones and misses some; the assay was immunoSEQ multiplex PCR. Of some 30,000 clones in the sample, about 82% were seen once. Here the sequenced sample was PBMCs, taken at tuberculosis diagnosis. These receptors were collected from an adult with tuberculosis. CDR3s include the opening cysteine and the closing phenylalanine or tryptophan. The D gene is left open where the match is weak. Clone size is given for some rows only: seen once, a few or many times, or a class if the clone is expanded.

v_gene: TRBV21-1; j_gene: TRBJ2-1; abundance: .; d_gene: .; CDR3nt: TGTGCCAGCAGCAAAGAAATAGAGGTACCCTACAATGAGCAGTTCTTC; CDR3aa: CASSKEIEVPYNEQFF
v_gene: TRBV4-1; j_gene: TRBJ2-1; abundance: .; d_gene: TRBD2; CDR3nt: TGCGCCAGCAGCCAAGAAAGGGGGACTAGCCTCAATGAGCAGTTCTTC; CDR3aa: CASSQERGTSLNEQFF
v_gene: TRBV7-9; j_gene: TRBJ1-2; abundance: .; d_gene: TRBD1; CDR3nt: TGTGCCAGCAGCCCGCGGGACAGCTATGGCTACACCTTC; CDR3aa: CASSPRDSYGYTF
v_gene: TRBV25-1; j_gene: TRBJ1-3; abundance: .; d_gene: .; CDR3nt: TGTGCCAGCAGTGAAAAGAGCTCTGGAAACACCATATATTTT; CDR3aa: CASSEKSSGNTIYF
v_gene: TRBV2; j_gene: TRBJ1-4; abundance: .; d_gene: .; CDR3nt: TGTGCCAGCAGAAAACAGGAAACTAATGAAAAACTGTTTTTT; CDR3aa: CASRKQETNEKLFF
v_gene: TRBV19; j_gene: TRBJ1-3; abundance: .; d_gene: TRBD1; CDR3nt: TGTGCCAGTAGTTCGAGCGCCTTCAGGGGGTTCGGAAACACCATATATTTT; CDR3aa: CASSSSAFRGFGNTIYF
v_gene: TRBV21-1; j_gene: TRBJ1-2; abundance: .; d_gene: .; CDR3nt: TGTGCCAGCAGCCTGTACAGGGTAAGATATGGCTACACCTTC; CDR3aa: CASSLYRVRYGYTF
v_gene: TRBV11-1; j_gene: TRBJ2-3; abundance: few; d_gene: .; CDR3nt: TGTGCCAGCAGTAGAAGGGGGACAGATACGCAGTATTTT; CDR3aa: CASSRRGTDTQYF
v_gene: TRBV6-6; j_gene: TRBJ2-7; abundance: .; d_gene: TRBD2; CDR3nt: TGTGCCAGCAGTTCCTATAGCGGGGCCTACGAGCAGTACTTC; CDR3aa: CASSSYSGAYEQYF
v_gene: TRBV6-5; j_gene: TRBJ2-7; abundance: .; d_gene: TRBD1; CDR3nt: TGTGCCAGCACCCACTCCGGGACAGTTTCCTACGAGCAGTACTTC; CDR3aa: CASTHSGTVSYEQYF
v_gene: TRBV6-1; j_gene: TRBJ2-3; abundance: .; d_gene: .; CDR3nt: TGTGCCAGCAGTGAACAGCGGAGCGATACGCAGTATTTT; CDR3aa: CASSEQRSDTQYF
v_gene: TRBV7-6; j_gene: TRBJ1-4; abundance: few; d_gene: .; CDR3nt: TGTGCCAGCAGCTTAGCGGGGAGGGATGAAAAACTGTTTTTT; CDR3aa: CASSLAGRDEKLFF
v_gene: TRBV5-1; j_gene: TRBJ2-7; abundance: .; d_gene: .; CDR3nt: TGCGCCAGCAGCAAAGCAAATGCGGGGTCCCACTCCTACGAGCAGTACTTC; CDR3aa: CASSKANAGSHSYEQYF
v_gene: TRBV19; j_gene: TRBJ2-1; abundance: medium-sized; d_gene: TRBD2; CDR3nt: TGTGCCAGTAGTATAGTAGTCCTAGCGGGGGGATCCGGTGAGCAGTTCTTC; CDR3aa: CASSIVVLAGGSGEQFF
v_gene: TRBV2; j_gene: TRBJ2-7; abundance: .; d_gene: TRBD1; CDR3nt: TGTGCCAGCAGATTCAGGGGGCCCTACGAGCAGTACTTC; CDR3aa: CASRFRGPYEQYF
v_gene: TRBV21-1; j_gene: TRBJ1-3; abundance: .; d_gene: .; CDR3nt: TGTGCCCGTAAGACAGGGGCTAATGGAAACACCATATATTTT; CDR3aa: CARKTGANGNTIYF